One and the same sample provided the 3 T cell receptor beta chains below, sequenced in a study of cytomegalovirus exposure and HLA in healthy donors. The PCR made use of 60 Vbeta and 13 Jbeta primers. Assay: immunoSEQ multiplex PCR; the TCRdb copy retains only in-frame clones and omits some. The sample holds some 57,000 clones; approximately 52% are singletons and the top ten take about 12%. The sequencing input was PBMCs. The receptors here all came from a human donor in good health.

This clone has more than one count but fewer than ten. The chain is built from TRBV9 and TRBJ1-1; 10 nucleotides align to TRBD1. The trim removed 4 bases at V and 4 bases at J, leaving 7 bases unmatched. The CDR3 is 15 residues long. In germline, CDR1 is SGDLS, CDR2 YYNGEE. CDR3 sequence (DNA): TGTGCCAGCAGCCCACGACAGGGGGCAGGCACTGAAGCTTTCTTT. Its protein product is CASSPRQGAGTEAFF.

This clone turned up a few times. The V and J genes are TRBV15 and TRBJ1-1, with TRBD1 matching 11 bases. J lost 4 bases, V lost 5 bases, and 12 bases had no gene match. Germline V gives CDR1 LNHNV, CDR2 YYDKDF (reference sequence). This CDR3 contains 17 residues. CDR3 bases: TGTGCCACCAGCTACGGGACAGGGGGTTTTCGGAGCACTGAAGCTTTCTTT. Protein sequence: CATSYGTGGFRSTEAFF.

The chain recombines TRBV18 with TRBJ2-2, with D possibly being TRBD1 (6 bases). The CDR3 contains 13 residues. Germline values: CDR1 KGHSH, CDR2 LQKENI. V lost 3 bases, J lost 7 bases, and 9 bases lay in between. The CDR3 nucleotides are TGTGCCAGCTCACCCGGACAGAGCGGGGAGCTGTTTTTT. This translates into CASSPGQSGELFF.